This is a list of T cell receptor beta chains from one sample in a study of blood T cell repertoires in COVID-19. Generated by immunoSEQ multiplex PCR, the TCRdb table keeps only in-frame clones and is missing some. Altogether 150,000 to 200,000 clones are present, over 80% being singletons, with the ten largest covering more than 7%. Source material: peripheral blood. The receptors here all came from an elderly woman with active or convalescent COVID-19. CDR3s leave out the opening cysteine and the closing phenylalanine or tryptophan. Each record gives: V gene, D gene, CDR3 protein. A D gene is named only where the DNA matches it firmly.

V: TRBV7-2; D: -; CDR3: ASSLLAVGDSSPLH
V: TRBV6-2/TRBV6-3; D: -; CDR3: ASSRTMETQY
V: TRBV7-9; D: TRBD1; CDR3: ASSLGTGAEAF
V: TRBV29-1; D: TRBD1; CDR3: SATGDPYGYT
V: TRBV30; D: TRBD1; CDR3: AWSPYGRQGIMHTEAF
V: TRBV23-1; D: TRBD1; CDR3: ASPAEDFRDRENTIY
V: TRBV19; D: -; CDR3: ASSIEYGYTEAF
V: TRBV20-1; D: -; CDR3: SASGSVDGYT
V: TRBV6-5; D: TRBD1; CDR3: ASRVSGTGREPQH
V: TRBV7-9; D: -; CDR3: ASSQQGPHYGYT
V: TRBV19; D: -; CDR3: ASKNRENSPLH
V: TRBV27; D: TRBD1; CDR3: ASSRTGGQGNGNTIY
V: TRBV11-3; D: TRBD2; CDR3: ASSVSGGQDTQY
V: TRBV4-3; D: -; CDR3: ASSQDRQNPNYGYT
V: TRBV27; D: TRBD2; CDR3: ASTPVSGAYNEQF
V: TRBV4-1; D: -; CDR3: ASSQDEGLLGNTQY
V: TRBV6-1; D: -; CDR3: ASSEWGGSNQPQH
V: TRBV6-6; D: TRBD1; CDR3: ASSSPTGGNQPQH
V: TRBV27; D: -; CDR3: ASSLSMDRSYEQY
V: TRBV4-3; D: -; CDR3: ASSPASRAYNEQF
V: TRBV18; D: TRBD2; CDR3: ASSPLISGGAIGTDTQY
V: TRBV29-1; D: TRBD1; CDR3: SVEPRQGAVETQY
V: TRBV5-6; D: -; CDR3: ASSLDRQETQY
V: TRBV29-1; D: -; CDR3: SVRTVSYEQY
V: TRBV30; D: -; CDR3: AWSAGGNYGYT
V: TRBV3-1/TRBV3-2; D: -; CDR3: ASSQRVHAEAF
V: TRBV12-5; D: -; CDR3: ASGLEILYGYT
V: TRBV6-2/TRBV6-3; D: TRBD1; CDR3: ASSWGQGSLH
V: TRBV2; D: -; CDR3: ASSSAGTGRAGYT
V: TRBV5-4; D: TRBD2; CDR3: ASSSLGLATTDTQY
V: TRBV7-9; D: TRBD2; CDR3: ASSRSGRGDTQY
V: TRBV7-9; D: -; CDR3: ASSPQGQGTDTQY
V: TRBV7-2; D: -; CDR3: ASSSNTLNQETQY
V: TRBV5-1; D: TRBD1; CDR3: ASSPTGTVNEKLF
V: TRBV25-1; D: -; CDR3: ASSRGGRSTYETQY
V: TRBV19; D: TRBD1; CDR3: ASSLGQGVTDTQY
V: TRBV5-1; D: -; CDR3: ASSSSSGNDYGYT
V: TRBV7-9; D: -; CDR3: ASSRQDRYEQY
V: TRBV6-6; D: TRBD1; CDR3: ASSDGDRNPYGYT
V: TRBV5-5; D: TRBD1; CDR3: ASSLAKPGQNVNQPQH
V: TRBV27; D: TRBD1; CDR3: ASSSTGTGHGYT
V: TRBV6-5; D: TRBD2; CDR3: ASRSPGRGTYEQY
V: TRBV12-3/TRBV12-4; D: TRBD1; CDR3: ASSQQGSTEAF
V: TRBV7-2; D: -; CDR3: ASSTGHNTGELF
V: TRBV12-3/TRBV12-4; D: -; CDR3: ASSLFGNTIY